The 15 T cell receptor beta chains in this list originate from one sample, sequenced in a study of Graves' ophthalmopathy and Graves' hyperthyroidism. Amplifying from RNA transcripts, the study obtained TCR beta CDR3 regions. First-round RT-PCR employed HTBI primers, with a second-round multiplex PCR after it. From the multiplex PCR reads, TCRdb called clonotypes with MiXCR, one entry per CDR3 protein. The profile shows 170,000 or so distinct CDR3 sequences, more than 30% of them singletons. What was sequenced was peripheral blood. These receptor sequences come from a woman aged 40 to 49 with Graves' ophthalmopathy.

The sample holds many counts of this clonotype. At one boundary the junction diverges from the germline segment, which might be a read error. The chain carries TRBV6-2 or TRBV6-3 and TRBJ2-7; the match to TRBD2 covers 9 bases. This CDR3 region has 18 residues. Germline CDR1 MNHEY, CDR2 SVGEGT. CDR3 nucleotide sequence: TGTGCCAGCAGCTCGTACCTTCTAAATAGCGGGAGTTCCTACGGGCAGTACTTC. Translating gives CASSSYLLNSGSSYGQYF.

There are many counts of this clonotype. The chain joins TRBV29-1 to TRBJ1-2; no clear D gene. The CDR3 is made up of 11 amino acids. CDR1 SQVTM and CDR2 ANQGSEA come from the germline V gene. V gave up 1 base and J gave up 3 bases, with 3 bases separating them. CDR3 sequence reads: CSVEGHYGYTF. CDR3 coding DNA: TGCAGCGTTGAAGGGCACTATGGCTACACCTTC.

Note on this clonotype: A junction boundary mismatches the germline segment, possibly from a read error. CDR3 nucleotide sequence: TGTGCCGGCAGGGAGGGTGTCACTGAAGCTTTCTTT. It specifies CAGREGVTEAFF. V gene TRBV2 combines with J gene TRBJ1-1; TRBD1 might be the D (5 bases). This CDR3 spans 12 amino acids. Per germline, CDR1 SNHLY and CDR2 FYNNEI.

The chain joins TRBV10-3 to TRBJ1-2; TRBD1 agrees at 8 bases. The length of the CDR3 is 14 residues. Germline CDR1 and CDR2: ENHRY and SYGVKD. V shed 2 bases and J 10 bases; nucleotides not matched to a gene: 9. For the CDR3, the DNA is TGTGCCATCAGTGAGGCATTGACAGGGGAATACTACACCTTC. Its translation is CAISEALTGEYYTF.

This clonotype has a count of ten or more. The rearrangement uses TRBV6-2 or TRBV6-3 and TRBJ1-2, with unresolved D. The V end lost 0 bases, the J end lost 4 bases, and 12 bases lay between the germline ends. The CDR3 totals 15 residues. The germline gives CDR1 MNHEY, CDR2 SVGEGT. CDR3 region: CASSYSTSFGYGYTF. CDR3 DNA: TGTGCCAGCAGTTACTCGACCAGCTTCGGCTATGGCTACACCTTC.

The V gene is TRBV24-1, the J gene TRBJ1-2; maybe TRBD1 (5 bases). This CDR3 is 13 amino acids long. With 4 bases removed from V and 6 bases from J, the gap between germline ends came to 11 bases. Germline CDR1 and CDR2: KGHDR and SFDVKD. Here the CDR3 reads CATSDRGMDGYTF. The CDR3 bases are TGTGCCACCAGTGACCGGGGCATGGATGGCTACACCTTC.

V and J are TRBV28 and TRBJ2-7; TRBD1 might be the D (6 bases). V lost 3 bases to trimming and J lost 9 bases, with 12 bases between them. Germline CDR1 is MDHEN and CDR2 is SYDVKM. There are 12 residues in the CDR3. The CDR3 sequence is CASSLTGTRQYF. CDR3 nucleotides: TGTGCCAGCAGTTTGACCGGGACACGGCAGTACTTC.

This clonotype was recorded many times. The J gene is TRBJ1-2, the V gene TRBV7-6; TRBD1 might be the D (5 bases). The CDR3 is made up of 14 amino acids. Looked up from germline, CDR1 is SGHVS and CDR2 is FNYEAQ. The V and J ends lost 5 bases and 2 bases respectively, with 12 bases between them. The CDR3 here is CASSPTGGNYGYTF. CDR3 nucleotide sequence: TGTGCCAGCAGCCCTACTGGGGGAAACTATGGCTACACCTTC.

In its sample, this clonotype was seen many times. V and J are TRBV28 and TRBJ2-6; no clear D. The length of the CDR3 is 15 residues. Trimming removed 2 bases at V and 3 bases at J, with 8 bases between. Germline CDR1 is MDHEN and CDR2 is SYDVKM. CDR3 region: CASSLDLGGANVLTF. The CDR3 bases are TGTGCCAGCAGTTTAGATCTGGGTGGGGCCAACGTCCTGACTTTC.

This clonotype was detected many times. This chain links TRBV7-9 with TRBJ1-5; weak D call: TRBD1 (5 bases). Germline CDR1 SEHNR, CDR2 FQNEAQ (reference sequence). Trimming left V 5 bases short and J 8 bases short, with 16 bases between. CDR3 length: 14 residues. The CDR3 nucleotides are TGTGCCAGCAGCACTCAGGGAGCCTCTGAGCCCCAGCATTTT. It translates to CASSTQGASEPQHF.

The chain's CDR3 is CASSFTQTDRPGAFF. CDR3 nucleotides: TGTGCCAGCAGCTTCACCCAGACAGACCGCCCCGGGGCTTTCTTT. This chain uses TRBV7-2 with TRBJ1-1; D perhaps matches TRBD1 (5 bases). The V end lost 3 bases, the J end lost 11 bases, and 22 bases lay between the germline ends. Germline values: CDR1 SGHTA, CDR2 FQGNSA. The CDR3 is made up of 15 amino acids. The full variable domain, its missing parts supplied by reference TRBV7-2 and TRBJ1-1, is GAGVSQSPSNKVTEKGKDVELRCDPISGHTALYWYRQSLGQGLEFLIYFQGNSAPDKSGLPSDRFSAERTGGSVSTLTIQRTQQEDSAVYLCASSFTQTDRPGAFFGQGTRLTVV.

This clonotype was recorded many times. This sequence joins TRBV5-4 and TRBJ2-7; no firm D call. The CDR3 is made up of 13 amino acids. V lost 7 bases, J lost 0 bases, and 11 bases lay in between. From germline, CDR1 is SGHNT and CDR2 YYREEE (reference sequence). CDR3 region: CASGSQDSYEQYF. CDR3 in DNA: TGTGCCAGCGGGTCCCAGGACTCCTACGAGCAGTACTTC.

V gene TRBV7-3 combines with J gene TRBJ2-7; 12 nucleotides match TRBD2. The CDR3 loop spans 15 amino acids. From germline, CDR1 is SGHTA and CDR2 FQGTGA. With 4 bases clipped from V and 5 bases from J, the junction kept 6 bases outside the gene matches. The CDR3: CASSSRTSGDNEQYF. The CDR3 DNA follows: TGTGCCAGCAGCTCCCGGACTAGCGGGGATAACGAGCAGTACTTC.

This clonotype was seen many times. This chain uses TRBV5-1 with TRBJ1-2; no reliable D call. Germline V lookup: CDR1 SGHRS, CDR2 YFSETQ. The V end lost 0 bases, the J end lost 1 base, and 7 bases lay between the germline ends. The CDR3 is 14 amino acids. The CDR3 here is CASSLGPVNYGYTF. CDR3 sequence (DNA): TGCGCCAGCAGCTTGGGGCCGGTTAACTATGGCTACACCTTC.

This clonotype was seen ten or more times. The chain employs TRBV20-1 and TRBJ1-6; 10 bases are a match to TRBD1. V dropped 4 bases and J dropped 12; count of bases not matched to a gene: 6. The CDR3 has 13 amino acids. CDR1 and CDR2 (germline): DFQATT, SNEGSKA (reference sequence). The CDR3 DNA is TGCAGTGCTAACGCCGGGACAGGGGTACCCCTCCACTTT. Translation gives CSANAGTGVPLHF.